Each of the 5 T cell receptor beta chains below was sequenced from the same sample in a study of identical twins (dated by TCRdb to the mid-2010s). The method was 5' RACE. Instrument used: Illumina HiSeq 2000. The public reads were run again by TCRdb, first through fastp at Q25 and then through MiXCR, and only productive beta chains were kept. Records with the same CDR3 protein are collapsed into one entry carrying the most frequent genes and DNA. Across this sample there are about 550,000 distinct CDR3 sequences, with about a fifth seen only once. The ten largest account for 0.45% to 0.5% of the sample. This sample was shared with a second study, whose subject was yellow fever vaccine responses in identical twins.

Sequenced material: CD4+ T cells sorted from blood. The receptors originated from a woman aged 18-29 years in good health.

This clonotype has more than one count but fewer than ten. The genes are TRBV14 and TRBJ1-1; no definite D call. The CDR3 runs to 12 residues. The V gene's germline CDR1 is SGHDN and CDR2 FVKESK. The ends were cut back, 3 bases at V and 7 bases at J, with 9 bases in the middle. CDR3: CASSHNPSEAFF. DNA for the CDR3: TGTGCCAGCAGCCATAATCCCAGTGAAGCTTTCTTT.

This clonotype was seen more than once but under ten times. The rearrangement uses TRBV14 and TRBJ2-3; D possibly matches TRBD1 or TRBD2 (6 bases each). This CDR3 has 15 residues. V lost 7 bases and J 1 base, leaving 15 bases between the germline ends. Germline lookup yields CDR1 SGHDN and CDR2 FVKESK. CDR3: CASTALRGRTDTQYF. The DNA for the CDR3 is TGTGCCAGCACCGCCCTACGGGGGCGCACAGATACGCAGTATTTT.

This clonotype was seen a few times. V usage is TRBV12-3 or TRBV12-4 and J usage is TRBJ2-5; the D is unclear. The CDR3 totals 14 residues. V was clipped by 2 bases and J by 1 base, with 8 bases between them. Here the CDR3 reads CASSLSDSQETQYF. CDR3 bases: TGTGCCAGCAGTTTAAGCGACTCCCAAGAGACCCAGTACTTC.

The genes are TRBV10-2 and TRBJ2-7, with unresolved D. The germline V and J ends were trimmed by 3 bases and 2 bases, with 5 bases remaining between them. This CDR3 region has 12 residues. Germline loops: CDR1 WSHSY, CDR2 SAAADI. This CDR3 is CASSEVTYEQYV. In DNA form, the CDR3 reads TGCGCCAGCAGTGAAGTCACCTACGAGCAGTACGTC.

The genes are TRBV18 and TRBJ2-7; either TRBD1 or TRBD2 may supply D (5 bases each). Trimming stripped 2 bases from V and 2 bases from J, with 10 bases between. The CDR3 sequence is 14 residues long. The germline CDR1 and CDR2 sequences are KGHSH and LQKENI. The CDR3: CASSPGTDPYEQYV. The DNA for the CDR3 is TGTGCCAGCTCACCAGGGACGGACCCCTACGAGCAGTACGTC.